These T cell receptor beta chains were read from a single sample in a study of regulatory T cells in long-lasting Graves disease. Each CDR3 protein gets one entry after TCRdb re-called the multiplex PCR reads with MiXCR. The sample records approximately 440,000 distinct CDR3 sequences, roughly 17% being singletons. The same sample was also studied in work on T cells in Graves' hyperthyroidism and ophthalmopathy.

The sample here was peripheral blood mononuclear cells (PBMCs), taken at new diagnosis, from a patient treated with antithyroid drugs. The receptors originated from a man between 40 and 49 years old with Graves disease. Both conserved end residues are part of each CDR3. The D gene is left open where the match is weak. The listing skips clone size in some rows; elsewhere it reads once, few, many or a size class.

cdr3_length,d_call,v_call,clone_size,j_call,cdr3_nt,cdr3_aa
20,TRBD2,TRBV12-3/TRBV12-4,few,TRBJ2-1,TGTGCCAGCATACTCAGTCCGGGACTAGCGGTACTTCAAGGGAACAATGAGCAGTTCTTC,CASILSPGLAVLQGNNEQFF
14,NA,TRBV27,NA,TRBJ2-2,TGTGCCAGCAGCAGGGGGAGGGGCATCGGGGAGCTGTTTTTT,CASSRGRGIGELFF
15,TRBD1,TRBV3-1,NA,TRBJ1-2,TGTGCCAGCAGCCTAGGACAGGGGAGTAGGTATGGCTACACCTTC,CASSLGQGSRYGYTF
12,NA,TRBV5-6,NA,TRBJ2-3,TGTGCCAGCAGCTTGAATGCAGATACGCAGTATTTT,CASSLNADTQYF
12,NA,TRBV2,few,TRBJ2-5,TGTGCCAGCAGCATATTTGGGGAGACCCAGTACTTC,CASSIFGETQYF
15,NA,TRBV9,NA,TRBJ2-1,TGTGCCAGCAGCGTACTCGAAACGACCTACAATGAGCAGTTCTTC,CASSVLETTYNEQFF
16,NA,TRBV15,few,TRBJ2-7,TGTGCCACCAGCAGAGATCCCACAGCCCGTCCTTACGAGCAGTACTTC,CATSRDPTARPYEQYF
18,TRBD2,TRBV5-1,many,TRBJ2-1,TGCGCCAGCAGCTCCCGGCTAGCGGGAGGGCGCGGGGACAATGAGCAGTTCTTC,CASSSRLAGGRGDNEQFF
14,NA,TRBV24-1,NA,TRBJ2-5,TGTGCCACCAGTGACTCACTAGGTCCCGAGACCCAGTACTTC,CATSDSLGPETQYF
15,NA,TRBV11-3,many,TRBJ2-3,TGTGCCAGCAGCCCTGGGACTCCCTACACAGATACGCAGTATTTT,CASSPGTPYTDTQYF
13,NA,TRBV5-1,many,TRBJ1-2,TGTGCCAGCAGCTTGACAGAAAACTATGGCTACACCTTC,CASSLTENYGYTF
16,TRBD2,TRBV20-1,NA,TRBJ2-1,TGCAGTGCTAGAGATCCGGCGGGAGGGCTGTACAATGAGCAGTTCTTC,CSARDPAGGLYNEQFF
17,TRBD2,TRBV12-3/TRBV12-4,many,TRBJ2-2,TGTGCCAGCGGCCCCAGGACTAGCGGGAGGACCACCGGGGAGCTGTTTTTT,CASGPRTSGRTTGELFF
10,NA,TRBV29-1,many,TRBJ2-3,TGCAGCGTTGGCACAGATACGCAGTATTTT,CSVGTDTQYF
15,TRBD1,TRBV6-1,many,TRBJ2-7,TGTGCCAGCAGCCCAGTAGGACAGGCATCTGACGAGCAGTACTTC,CASSPVGQASDEQYF
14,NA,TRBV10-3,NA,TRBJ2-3,TGTGCCATCAGTGAGCCGGTGAGGCCAGATACGCAGTATTTT,CAISEPVRPDTQYF
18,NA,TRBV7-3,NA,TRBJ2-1,TGTGCCAGCAGCTTAAGGGCAGCGCCCCGGCACTCCTACAATGAGCAGTTCTTC,CASSLRAAPRHSYNEQFF
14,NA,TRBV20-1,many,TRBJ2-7,TGCAGTGCAGTTTCCAGGCGGTCCTCCTACGAGCAGTACTTC,CSAVSRRSSYEQYF
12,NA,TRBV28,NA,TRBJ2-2,TGTGCCAGCAGGGGCCCCTCCGGGGAGCTGTTTTTT,CASRGPSGELFF
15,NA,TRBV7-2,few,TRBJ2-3,TGTGCCAGCAGCTTATCGGGTCCCTCTCAGAATACGCAGTATTTT,CASSLSGPSQNTQYF
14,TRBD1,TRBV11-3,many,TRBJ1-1,TGTGCCAGCAGCTTGGCTGACAGGGTGGTTGAAGCTTTCTTT,CASSLADRVVEAFF
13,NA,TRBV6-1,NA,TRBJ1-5,TGTGCCAGCCGAGTCCAAGGCAATCAGCCCCAGCATTTT,CASRVQGNQPQHF
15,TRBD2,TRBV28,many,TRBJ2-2,TGTGCCAGCAGTTACCGGGAGGTTAGCACCGGGGAGCTGTTTTTT,CASSYREVSTGELFF
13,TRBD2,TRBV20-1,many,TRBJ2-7,TGCAGTGCTAGTTTGCTAGCGGGAGTCGAGCAGTACTTC,CSASLLAGVEQYF
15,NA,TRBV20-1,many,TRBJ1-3,TGCAGTGCTAGAGATTCGACAGGCTTAGGAAACACCATATATTTT,CSARDSTGLGNTIYF
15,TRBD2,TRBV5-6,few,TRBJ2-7,TGTGCCAGCAGCTTCAGCGGGAGGGAGGCCTACGAGCAGTACTTC,CASSFSGREAYEQYF
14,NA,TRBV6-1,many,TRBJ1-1,TGTGCCAGCAGTGAAGCTTACAAGTACACTGAAGCTTTCTTT,CASSEAYKYTEAFF
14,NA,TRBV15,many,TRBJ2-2,TGTGCCACCAGCAGGAGGGTGGACACCGGGGAGCTGTTTTTT,CATSRRVDTGELFF
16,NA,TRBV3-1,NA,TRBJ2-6,TGTGCCAGCACCTCGGCTGGGGCTTCTGGGGCCAACGTCCTGACTTTC,CASTSAGASGANVLTF
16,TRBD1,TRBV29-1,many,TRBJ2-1,TGCAGCGTTGAAGGGAAGGGGGCGATTTCCTACAATGAGCAGTTCTTC,CSVEGKGAISYNEQFF
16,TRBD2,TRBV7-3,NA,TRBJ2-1,TGTGCCAGCAGCTTAACCGGGACTAGCGGTTACAATGAGCAGTTCTTC,CASSLTGTSGYNEQFF